The T cell receptor beta chain described here comes from a study of Ad26.COV2.S vaccination and SARS-CoV-2 variants. Study information: The authors gave Ad26.COV2.S intramuscularly, either once or twice 56 days apart. Points from the study as a whole: Following vaccination, spike-specific CD8+ and CD4+ T cell responses reportedly exhibited substantial breadth. Using TCR breadth and depth analyses may have led to underestimated total T cell responses.

The V end was cut by 7 bases, the J end by 1 base, with 17 bases between. Germline values: CDR1 LNHDA, CDR2 SQIVND (reference sequence). This CDR3 spans 16 amino acids. The treatment was: roughly 20 received Ad26.COV2.S at low or high dose, single or two shots; about 5 received placebo; per-sample allocation not given. Day 63 after the first injection of vaccine or placebo was the sampling time. Built on an Ad26 vector, the vaccine expressed Wuhan-strain SARS-CoV-2 spike. Notes on this clone: The antigen is not known.

The repertoire was sequenced with immunoSEQ multiplex PCR; TCRdb's copy has only in-frame clones and lacks some. The profile shows hundreds of thousands of clones, approximately 89% of them singletons. The chain joins TRBV19 to TRBJ1-5; D is ambiguous. The TCR sequence derives from a person between 18 and 65 years old who received the Ad26.COV2.S COVID-19 vaccine or a placebo. The sequencing here drew on peripheral blood, taken in a trial of Ad26.COV2.S vaccine versus placebo. The CDR3 DNA follows: TGTGCCAGTACCATGGGAGGGTTTCGGAGCAATCAGCCCCAGCATTTT. Its protein product is CASTMGGFRSNQPQHF.